This paragraph reports one TCR beta chain. The protocol was immunoSEQ multiplex PCR, while the TCRdb copy is restricted to in-frame clones and leaves out a portion. The table has under 50,000 clones, about 94% seen once; the top ten hold around 4%. This sample stems from a study of T cell changes during pregnancy in multiple sclerosis. The sequencing here drew on CD8+ T cells from peripheral blood mononuclear cells, taken in the first trimester of pregnancy. The source of this sequence is a female donor with multiple sclerosis, enrolled in a pregnancy study.

CDR3 sequence: CASFSGNTQYF. The DNA for the CDR3 is TGTGCCAGCTTCAGCGGGAATACGCAGTATTTT. This chain uses TRBV9 with TRBJ2-3, with TRBD2 matching over 7 bases. The junction had 3 bases not matched to a gene; V was cut back by 7 bases and J by 7 bases. CDR3 length equals 11 residues. CDR1 and CDR2 (germline): SGDLS, YYNGEE.